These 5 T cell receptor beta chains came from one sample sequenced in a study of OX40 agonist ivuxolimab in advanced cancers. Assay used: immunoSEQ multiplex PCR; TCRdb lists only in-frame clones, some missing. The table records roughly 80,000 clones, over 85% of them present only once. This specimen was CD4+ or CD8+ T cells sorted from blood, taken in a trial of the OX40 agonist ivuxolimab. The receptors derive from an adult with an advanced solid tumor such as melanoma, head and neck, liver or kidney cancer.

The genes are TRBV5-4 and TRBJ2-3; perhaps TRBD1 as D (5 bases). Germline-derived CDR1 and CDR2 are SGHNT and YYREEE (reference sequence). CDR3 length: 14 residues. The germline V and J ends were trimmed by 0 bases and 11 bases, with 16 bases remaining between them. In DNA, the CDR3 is TGTGCCAGCAGCTTGGAAGGGGCCCCCGTCAGGCAGTATTTT. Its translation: CASSLEGAPVRQYF.

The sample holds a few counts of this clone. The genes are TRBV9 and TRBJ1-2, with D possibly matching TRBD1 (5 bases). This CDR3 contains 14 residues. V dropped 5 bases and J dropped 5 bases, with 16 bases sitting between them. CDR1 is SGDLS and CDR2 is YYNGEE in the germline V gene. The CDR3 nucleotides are TGTGCCAGCAGTCCTCGGCAGGGAGATTATGGCTACACCTTC. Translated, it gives CASSPRQGDYGYTF. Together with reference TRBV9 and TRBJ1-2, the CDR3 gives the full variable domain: DSGVTQTPKHLITATGQRVTLRCSPRSGDLSVYWYQQSLDQGLQFLIQYYNGEERAKGNILERFSAQQFPDLHSELNLSSLELGDSALYFCASSPRQGDYGYTFGSGTRLTVV.

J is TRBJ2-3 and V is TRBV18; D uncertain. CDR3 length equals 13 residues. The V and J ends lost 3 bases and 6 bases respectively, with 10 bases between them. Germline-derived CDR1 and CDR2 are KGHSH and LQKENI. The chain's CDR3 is CASSPSERDTQYF. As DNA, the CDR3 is TGTGCCAGCTCACCCAGCGAACGGGATACGCAGTATTTT.

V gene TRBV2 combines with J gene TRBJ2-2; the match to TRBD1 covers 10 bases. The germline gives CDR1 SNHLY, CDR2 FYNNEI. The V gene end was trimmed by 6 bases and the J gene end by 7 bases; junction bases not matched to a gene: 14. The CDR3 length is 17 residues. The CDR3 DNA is TGTGCCAGCAGGGGTGGGAGGACAGGGGGTATTATCGGGGAGCTGTTTTTT. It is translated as CASRGGRTGGIIGELFF.

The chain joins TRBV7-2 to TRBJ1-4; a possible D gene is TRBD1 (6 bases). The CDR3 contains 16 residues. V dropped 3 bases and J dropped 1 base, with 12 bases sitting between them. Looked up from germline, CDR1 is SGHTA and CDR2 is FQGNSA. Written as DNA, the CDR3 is TGTGCCAGCAGCTTCTGGGGGCGCGGAACTAATGAAAAACTGTTTTTT. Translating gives CASSFWGRGTNEKLFF.